This passage covers 23 T cell receptor beta chains from one sample sequenced in a study of T-cell memory formation after mild COVID-19. In TCRdb, the 5' RACE reads were re-called with MiXCR into one record per CDR3 protein. The data hold about 88,000 distinct CDR3 sequences, with around a quarter observed a single time. The sequenced sample was PBMCs or a T cell subset sorted from them (not recorded which). All receptors derive from a man aged 18 to 35 who had mild COVID-19 (a few samples of this study predate the infection). Cell type and time point are not known.

V and J are TRBV20-1 and TRBJ2-5; D uncertain. The CDR3 contains 11 residues. Trimming took 1 base from V and 7 from J, leaving 7 bases between them. Germline V gene data show CDR1 as DFQATT and CDR2 as SNEGSKA (reference sequence). CDR3 residues: CSARAYGTQYF. Written as DNA, the CDR3 is TGCAGTGCTAGAGCCTATGGGACCCAGTACTTC.

V is TRBV5-5 and J is TRBJ2-3, with a possible D match to TRBD2 (6 bases). V was pared by 0 bases and J by 0 bases, with 8 bases between. From germline, CDR1 is SGHKS and CDR2 YYEKEE (reference sequence). The CDR3 loop spans 15 amino acids. CDR3 protein: CASSLVGTSTDTQYF. Here the CDR3 DNA reads TGTGCCAGCAGCTTGGTAGGGACTAGCACAGATACGCAGTATTTT.

The V and J genes are TRBV6-5 and TRBJ1-2; possibly TRBD1 for D (5 bases). V was trimmed by 6 bases and J by 0 bases, leaving 14 bases between them. The germline V gene has CDR1 MNHEY and CDR2 SVGAGI. CDR3 size: 15 residues. The CDR3 DNA reads TGTGCCAGCAGCAAAAGGGGATCCTCTAACTATGGCTACACCTTC. Its translation: CASSKRGSSNYGYTF.

This clonotype was counted only a few times. This sequence joins TRBV12-3 or TRBV12-4 and TRBJ2-1; 8 bases align to TRBD2. With 5 bases clipped from V and 7 bases from J, the junction kept 10 bases outside the gene matches. CDR3 size: 15 residues. CDR3 region: CASSLGGANFNEQFF. CDR3 coding DNA: TGTGCCAGCAGTCTCGGGGGGGCCAACTTTAATGAGCAGTTCTTC.

This clonotype has more than one count but fewer than ten. The chain has TRBV7-6 and TRBJ2-1; the match to TRBD2 covers 9 bases. Germline CDR1 is SGHVS and CDR2 is FNYEAQ. CDR3 size: 16 residues. Trimming cost V 4 bases and J 4 bases; bases outside gene matches: 8. Written as DNA, the CDR3 is TGTGCCAGCAGCTCTACGTCTAGCGGGGAATACAATGAGCAGTTCTTC. Amino acids: CASSSTSSGEYNEQFF.

For this clonotype: This may stem from a read error, because a much larger clone lies one nucleotide away. The chain uses TRBV7-2 and TRBJ2-3; TRBD2 is a possible D gene (5 bases). Germline CDR1 SGHTA, CDR2 FQGNSA. With 6 bases removed from V and 5 bases from J, the gap between germline ends came to 15 bases. The CDR3 runs 14 residues. For the CDR3, the DNA is TGTGCCAGCAGTTACCCTGTCGGGGAAGATACGCAGTATTTT. Amino acid sequence: CASSYPVGEDTQYF. Full variable domain (rest looked up from reference TRBV7-2 and TRBJ2-3): GAGVSQSPSNKVTEKGKDVELRCDPISGHTALYWYRQSLGQGLEFLIYFQGNSAPDKSGLPSDRFSAERTGGSVSTLTIQRTQQEDSAVYLCASSYPVGEDTQYFGPGTRLTVL.

This chain links TRBV28 with TRBJ2-4; D possibly corresponds to TRBD1 (5 bases). This CDR3 has 15 residues. V was pared by 3 bases and J by 2 bases, with 11 bases between. CDR1 is MDHEN and CDR2 is SYDVKM in the germline V gene. The CDR3 is CASSFQGRTKNIQYF. DNA for the CDR3: TGTGCCAGCAGTTTTCAGGGCCGAACCAAAAACATTCAGTACTTC.

The chain is built from TRBV6-6 and TRBJ1-5; 7 positions agree with TRBD1. CDR3 length: 15 residues. J gave up 5 bases and V 2 bases, and 6 bases lay outside the gene matches. The germline V gene has CDR1 MNHNY and CDR2 SVGAGI (reference sequence). CDR3 sequence reads: CASSYPTGRDQPQHF. Written as DNA, the CDR3 is TGTGCCAGCAGTTACCCGACAGGGAGGGATCAGCCCCAGCATTTT.

The V call is TRBV19, the J call TRBJ2-7; no reliable D call. This CDR3 contains 13 residues. Germline-derived CDR1 and CDR2 are LNHDA and SQIVND (reference sequence). V was shortened by 3 bases and J by 2 bases, with 8 bases between the two germline ends. The CDR3 is CASSMIATYEQYF. For the CDR3, the DNA is TGTGCCAGTAGTATGATTGCTACCTACGAGCAGTACTTC.

V is TRBV27 and J is TRBJ2-1; D possibly corresponds to TRBD2 (6 bases). The CDR3 extends over 12 amino acids. The V end lost 3 bases, the J end lost 8 bases, and 8 bases lay between the germline ends. The germline CDR1 and CDR2 sequences are MNHEY and SMNVEV (reference sequence). The CDR3 is CASSFGGDEQFF. Written as DNA, the CDR3 is TGTGCCAGCAGTTTTGGCGGGGATGAGCAGTTCTTC.

The V gene is TRBV7-2, the J gene TRBJ1-2, with D unresolved. Trimming shortened V by 2 bases and J by 2 bases, and 6 bases separated the two germline ends. The CDR3 is made up of 13 amino acids. Germline values: CDR1 SGHTA, CDR2 FQGNSA. As DNA, the CDR3 is TGTGCCAGCAGCTTAACGAGCAACTATGGCTACACCTTC. Protein sequence: CASSLTSNYGYTF.

This clonotype was seen more than once but under ten times. The chain is built from TRBV20-1 and TRBJ2-5; D is possibly TRBD1 or TRBD2 (6 bases each). The CDR3 contains 15 residues. Germline loops: CDR1 DFQATT, CDR2 SNEGSKA (reference sequence). Trimming stripped 0 bases from V and 3 bases from J, with 14 bases between. This CDR3 is CSARDGGRGEETQYF. The CDR3 region has the DNA TGCAGTGCTAGAGACGGGGGCAGGGGCGAAGAGACCCAGTACTTC.

J is TRBJ2-1 and V is TRBV29-1, with D uncertain. CDR3 size: 13 residues. Germline V gene data show CDR1 as SQVTM and CDR2 as ANQGSEA. Trimming took 0 bases from V and 6 from J, leaving 9 bases between them. The CDR3 loop is CSVEDGHSNEQFF. The CDR3 coding sequence is TGCAGCGTTGAAGACGGGCACTCCAATGAGCAGTTCTTC.

The CDR3 sequence is CASSLTDAGLNTGELFF. CDR3 bases: TGTGCCAGCAGTTTAACCGATGCTGGACTTAACACCGGGGAGCTGTTTTTT. The J gene is TRBJ2-2, the V gene TRBV12-3 or TRBV12-4, with D perhaps matching TRBD2 (5 bases). The CDR3 has 17 amino acids. V lost 2 bases and J lost 2, with 15 bases in between.

The J gene is TRBJ2-1, the V gene TRBV6-2 or TRBV6-3; no clear D gene. Trimming pared 4 bases from V and 4 bases from J, leaving 11 bases between. The germline V gene encodes CDR1 MNHEY and CDR2 SVGEGT. This CDR3 is built from 14 residues. CDR3 nucleotides: TGTGCCAGCAGTTTCGAACCGGAATACAATGAGCAGTTCTTC. Amino acids: CASSFEPEYNEQFF.

This clonotype was observed a few times. This chain joins TRBV6-6 and TRBJ2-3; possibly TRBD1 for D (6 bases). In germline, CDR1 is MNHNY, CDR2 SVGAGI (reference sequence). The CDR3 loop spans 14 amino acids. V shed 0 bases and J shed 2 bases, with 6 bases lying between them. The CDR3 sequence: CASSYSGATDTQYF. The CDR3 DNA reads as TGTGCCAGCAGTTACTCGGGGGCCACAGATACGCAGTATTTT.

This sequence joins TRBV6-2 or TRBV6-3 and TRBJ2-7, with 12 bases lining up with TRBD2. CDR1 is MNHEY and CDR2 is SVGEGT in the germline V gene. V gave up 0 bases and J gave up 4 bases; unmatched junction bases: 4. The CDR3 has 16 amino acids. CDR3 nucleotides: TGTGCCAGCAGTTACTCCCGACTAGCGGGGGAGTACGAGCAGTACTTC. This gives the protein CASSYSRLAGEYEQYF.

The V call is TRBV6-5, the J call TRBJ2-3; a weak D match, TRBD1 (6 bases). Trimming removed 0 bases from V and 6 bases from J, with 13 bases in between. Per the germline V gene, CDR1 is MNHEY and CDR2 is SVGAGI. This CDR3 region has 15 residues. CDR3 sequence reads: CASSYSATGSDTQYF. The CDR3 region has the DNA TGTGCCAGCAGTTACTCGGCTACAGGGTCGGATACGCAGTATTTT.

The rearrangement joins TRBV29-1 to TRBJ2-1; a weak D match, TRBD1 (5 bases). This CDR3 is built from 14 residues. The V and J ends lost 8 bases and 0 bases respectively, with 14 bases between them. Germline V CDR1 and CDR2: SQVTM, ANQGSEA. The CDR3: CSNGRVSSYNEQFF. Here the CDR3 DNA reads TGCAGCAATGGCAGGGTCAGCTCCTACAATGAGCAGTTCTTC.

This chain links TRBV11-2 with TRBJ2-1, with D maybe TRBD2 (5 bases). V was trimmed by 3 bases and J by 8 bases, leaving 14 bases between them. Germline lookup yields CDR1 SGHAT and CDR2 FQNNGV. This CDR3 is 14 amino acids long. This CDR3 reads CASSLPSGFYEQFF. DNA for the CDR3: TGTGCCAGCAGCTTGCCTTCGGGGTTTTATGAGCAGTTCTTC.

The chain carries TRBV6-1 and TRBJ1-2, with D perhaps matching TRBD1 (5 bases). Germline assignment: CDR1 MNHNS and CDR2 SASEGT. The CDR3 contains 14 residues. V shed 5 bases and J shed 6 bases, with 16 bases lying between them. The CDR3 here is CASSPDLRGNGYTF. For the CDR3, the DNA is TGTGCCAGCAGTCCCGATTTACGGGGGAATGGCTACACCTTC.

Ten or more counts support this clonotype. The chain carries TRBV18 and TRBJ2-7; D gene unclear. Trimming pared 0 bases from V and 3 bases from J, leaving 0 bases between. The CDR3 has 11 amino acids. Germline V gene sequence: CDR1 KGHSH, CDR2 LQKENI. In DNA, the CDR3 is TGTGCCAGCTCACCACCCTACGAGCAGTACGTC. It specifies CASSPPYEQYV.

This clonotype has a count of ten or more. J is TRBJ2-7 and V is TRBV4-1; D is perhaps TRBD2 (5 bases). V was cut by 0 bases and J by 1 base, with 7 bases left in between. The CDR3 is 14 residues long. Germline V gene sequence: CDR1 MGHRA, CDR2 YSYEKL. This CDR3 reads CASSQDRGSYEQYV. CDR3 DNA sequence: TGCGCCAGCAGCCAAGACCGGGGATCCTACGAGCAGTACGTC.